This T cell receptor beta chain was identified in a study of T cell repertoires in cytomegalovirus infection. The sample holds a few counts of this clonotype. The CDR3 spans 14 residues. Germline V lookup: CDR1 MNHEY, CDR2 SVGAGI. Trimming stripped 2 bases from V and 4 bases from J, with 12 bases between. TCRdb re-derived calls from the reads in MiXCR, one entry per CDR3 protein. The data contain about 600,000 distinct CDR3 sequences, roughly 26% of them seen just once; the ten biggest clones take up less than 10%. This chain links TRBV6-5 with TRBJ2-7, with D possibly called TRBD1 or TRBD2 (6 bases each). This clonotype originated in a human donor in good health (CMV status not recorded). Some clones in this sample may be carry-over from other donors' samples. Source material: CD8+ T cells from PBMCs. The CDR3, as DNA: TGTGCCAGCAGTTACGGAGGGGGGCGGTACGAGCAGTACTTC. It is translated as CASSYGGGRYEQYF.